The entry below describes one T cell receptor beta chain. Its cognate antigen is unknown. The record originates from a study of beta chain features in type 1 diabetes. Since all of the isolated RNA was reverse transcribed, expressed TCRB transcripts were what got sequenced. Produced via immunoSEQ multiplex PCR; TCRdb's table is partial and in-frame only. The sample includes 300,000 to 400,000 clones, about 14% seen only once; the top ten take about 0.016%. The CDR3 length is 14 residues. V was pared by 1 base and J by 1 base, with 6 bases between. The germline CDR1 and CDR2 sequences are SGHNT and YYREEE (reference sequence). Study conclusions and caveats: Significant though moderate, a shortening of TCRB CDR3s appeared in all four CD4+ subsets of Type 1 diabetes patients.

The sequence came from a woman in her late teens or twenties with type 1 diabetes. What was sequenced was naive CD4+ T cells from blood. The chain has TRBV5-4 and TRBJ2-1, with D perhaps matching TRBD2 (5 bases). As DNA, the CDR3 is TGTGCCAGCAGCTTGCCGGGATCCTACAATGAGCAGTTCTTC. Residues: CASSLPGSYNEQFF.